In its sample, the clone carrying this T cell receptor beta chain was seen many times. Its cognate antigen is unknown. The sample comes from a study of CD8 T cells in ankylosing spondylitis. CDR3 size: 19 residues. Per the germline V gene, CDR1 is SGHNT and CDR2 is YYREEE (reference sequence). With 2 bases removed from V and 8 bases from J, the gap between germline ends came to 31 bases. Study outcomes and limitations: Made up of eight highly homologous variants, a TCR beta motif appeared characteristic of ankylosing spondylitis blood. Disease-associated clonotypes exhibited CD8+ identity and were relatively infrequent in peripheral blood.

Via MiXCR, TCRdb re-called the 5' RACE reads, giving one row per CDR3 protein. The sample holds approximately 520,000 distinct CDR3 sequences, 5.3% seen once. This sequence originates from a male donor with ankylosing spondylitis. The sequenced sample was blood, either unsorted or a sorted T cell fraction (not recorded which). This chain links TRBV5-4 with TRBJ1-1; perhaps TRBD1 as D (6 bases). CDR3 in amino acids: CASSFQSGWPQGRKPEAFF. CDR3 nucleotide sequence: TGTGCCAGCAGCTTTCAGTCTGGGTGGCCACAGGGCAGAAAACCGGAAGCTTTCTTT.